These 4 T cell receptor beta chains were sequenced from one sample in a study of T-cell reconstitution after alpha-beta-depleted transplantation in children (dated by TCRdb to the mid-2010s). The library was prepared using PCR. Sequencing relied on an Illumina HiSeq 2500. To normalize quantification of the TCRbeta repertoire, the TCR libraries were built with molecular barcoding that relied on unique molecular identifiers. The public reads were run again by TCRdb, first through fastp at Q25 and then through MiXCR, and only productive beta chains were kept. Rows with a matching CDR3 protein are joined into one entry that keeps the most common DNA and genes. This sample lists some 500,000 distinct CDR3 sequences; 32% were detected once. Of the sample, approximately 2.3% falls within the top ten clones. Sequenced material: PBMCs from the stem cell graft donor, taken from the stem cell graft. Source of these receptors: a human donor who donated a stem cell graft to a child with aplastic anemia.

The table lists this clonotype with many counts. The genes are TRBV5-1 and TRBJ2-7, with D perhaps matching TRBD1 or TRBD2 (6 bases each). This CDR3 region has 14 residues. Germline CDR1 is SGHRS and CDR2 is YFSETQ. Trimming stripped 0 bases from V and 2 bases from J, with 9 bases between. The CDR3 DNA is TGCGCCAGCAGCTTGGCAGGGGAGGCCTACGAGCAGTACGTC. Protein: CASSLAGEAYEQYV.

The chain employs TRBV27 and TRBJ1-6, with D possibly TRBD1 on 5 matching bases. The V and J ends lost 6 bases and 13 bases respectively, with 19 bases between them. The CDR3 consists of 14 residues. CDR1 is MNHEY and CDR2 is SMNVEV in the germline V gene (reference sequence). The CDR3 loop reads CASRDVDTRRPLHF. CDR3 in DNA: TGTGCCAGCAGAGATGTGGACACCAGACGTCCCCTCCACTTT.

This clonotype was seen a handful of times. The V and J genes are TRBV12-3 or TRBV12-4 and TRBJ1-5, with unresolved D. The CDR3 length is 14 residues. Trimming took off 7 bases at V and 6 bases at J, with 16 bases between the two ends. The CDR3 nucleotides are TGTGCCAGCACCCGGGGAGGAGGGAGTCAGCCCCAGCATTTT. Protein sequence: CASTRGGGSQPQHF.

This clonotype was detected once. This chain links TRBV3-1 with TRBJ2-5; weak D call: TRBD2 (6 bases). The germline CDR1 and CDR2 sequences are LGHDT and YNNKEL (reference sequence). The CDR3 runs to 16 residues. The ends were cut back, 4 bases at V and 3 bases at J, with 18 bases in the middle. CDR3 nucleotide sequence: TGTGCCAGCAGCCTCTGGGGATCCGGCGGGGAAGAGACCCAGTACTTC. Its translation is CASSLWGSGGEETQYF.